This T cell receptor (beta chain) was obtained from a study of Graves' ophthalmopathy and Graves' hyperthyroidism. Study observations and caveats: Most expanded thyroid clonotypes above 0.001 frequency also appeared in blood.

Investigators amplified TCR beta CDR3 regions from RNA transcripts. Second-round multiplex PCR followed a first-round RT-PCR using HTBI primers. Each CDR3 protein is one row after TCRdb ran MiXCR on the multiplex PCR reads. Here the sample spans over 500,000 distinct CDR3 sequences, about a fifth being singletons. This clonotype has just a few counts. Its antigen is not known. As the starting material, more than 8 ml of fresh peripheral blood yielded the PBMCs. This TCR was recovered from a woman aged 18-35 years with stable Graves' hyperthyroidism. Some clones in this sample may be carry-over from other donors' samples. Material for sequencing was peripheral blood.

The DNA of the CDR3 is TGTGCCAGCAGCGCCCCAGACGGGGTTACCTACGAGCAGTACTTC. Amino acid sequence: CASSAPDGVTYEQYF. This chain links TRBV3-1 with TRBJ2-7; possibly TRBD2 for D (5 bases). Deletions cut 5 bases from V and 2 bases from J, with 16 bases between. The CDR3 covers 15 residues. Germline V gene sequence: CDR1 LGHDT, CDR2 YNNKEL (reference sequence).